A single sample gave rise to the 32 T cell receptor beta chains below, sequenced in a study of blood T cell repertoires in COVID-19. Repertoires were generated with immunoSEQ multiplex PCR, while TCRdb's copy carries only in-frame clones and drops some. The sample contains some 150,000 clones, just under 90% of which appear only once. Sequenced sample: peripheral blood. These receptors all stem from a woman in her fifties or sixties with active or convalescent COVID-19.

The chain is built from TRBV27 and TRBJ2-5; 8 positions agree with TRBD2. Losses at the gene ends were 5 bases for V and 2 bases for J; bases not matched to a gene: 10. The CDR3 has 16 residues. Germline V CDR1 and CDR2: MNHEY, SMNVEV (reference sequence). The CDR3 protein is CASSQIWAGGQETQYF. As DNA, the CDR3 is TGTGCCAGCAGTCAAATTTGGGCGGGGGGTCAAGAGACCCAGTACTTC.

The chain carries TRBV11-2 and TRBJ1-1; D unclear. CDR3 length: 17 residues. V lost 3 bases and J 0 bases, leaving 17 bases between the germline ends. Germline V gene sequence: CDR1 SGHAT, CDR2 FQNNGV. The DNA for the CDR3 is TGTGCCAGCAGCTTCTTGGGGAGGGTCGGGCTGAACACTGAAGCTTTCTTT. Residues: CASSFLGRVGLNTEAFF.

V gene TRBV6-2 or TRBV6-3 combines with J gene TRBJ1-1; D may be TRBD1 (5 bases). The CDR3 is 16 amino acids. Trimming removed 2 bases from V and 1 base from J, with 14 bases in between. The V gene's germline CDR1 is MNHEY and CDR2 SVGEGT. The CDR3 bases are TGTGCCAGCAGTTACGCGGCAGGGTGGGGGAACACTGAAGCTTTCTTT. It specifies CASSYAAGWGNTEAFF.

This sequence joins TRBV5-5 and TRBJ2-1; perhaps TRBD2 as D (6 bases). Trimming took off 3 bases at V and 5 bases at J, with 6 bases between the two ends. Germline CDR1 reads SGHKS; CDR2 reads YYEKEE (reference sequence). This CDR3 has 12 residues. The DNA for the CDR3 is TGTGCCAGCAGCTCTAGCGACAATGAGCAGTTCTTC. This gives the protein CASSSSDNEQFF.

The chain employs TRBV7-9 and TRBJ2-7; D gene unclear. The CDR3 has 13 residues. Germline assignment: CDR1 SEHNR and CDR2 FQNEAQ (reference sequence). V was trimmed by 3 bases and J by 0 bases, leaving 6 bases between them. As DNA, the CDR3 is TGTGCCAGCAGCTTTTCCAACTCCTACGAGCAGTACTTC. Its protein is CASSFSNSYEQYF.

A word on this clone: The same CDR3 can be traced to other DNA sequences in this sample. The chain employs TRBV28 and TRBJ2-3, with D unclear. The CDR3 loop spans 11 amino acids. V dropped 7 bases and J dropped 0 bases, with 2 bases sitting between them. Germline CDR1 reads MDHEN; CDR2 reads SYDVKM. CDR3: CASTSTDTQYF. The CDR3, as DNA: TGTGCCAGCACTAGCACAGATACGCAGTATTTT.

Only one count was recorded for this clone. The chain joins TRBV3-1 (or the pseudogene TRBV3-2) to TRBJ1-5; D remains unclear. The CDR3 is 13 amino acids. Germline V gene lookup returns CDR1 LGHDT and CDR2 YNNKEL (reference sequence). V was clipped by 1 base and J by 5 bases, with 6 bases between them. The CDR3 loop is CASSQGLHQPQHF. The CDR3 coding sequence is TGTGCCAGCAGCCAAGGGCTGCATCAGCCCCAGCATTTT.

This clone was seen many times. The V call is TRBV24-1, the J call TRBJ2-7; TRBD1 is a possible D gene (8 bases). Germline V gene sequence: CDR1 KGHDR, CDR2 SFDVKD. V lost 2 bases, J lost 5 bases, and 15 bases lay in between. This CDR3 is built from 15 residues. The CDR3 region has the DNA TGTGCCACCAGTGATTCCAGGACAGGGACTAACGAGCAGTACTTC. Protein product: CATSDSRTGTNEQYF.

The rearrangement links TRBV6-5 to TRBJ1-2, with D hard to call. V dropped 6 bases and J dropped 0 bases, with 11 bases sitting between them. The CDR3 spans 14 residues. Germline loops: CDR1 MNHEY, CDR2 SVGAGI. Here the CDR3 reads CASREVFSNYGYTF. The CDR3 nucleotides read TGTGCCAGCAGGGAGGTATTTTCTAACTATGGCTACACCTTC.

The genes are TRBV5-6 and TRBJ2-7; 7 bases agree with TRBD1. After removal of 0 bases from V and 6 bases from J, the junction contained 3 bases not matched to a gene. Looked up from germline, CDR1 is SGHDT and CDR2 is YYEEEE. This CDR3 contains 13 residues. This CDR3 reads CASSLGGQLEQYF. DNA of the CDR3: TGTGCCAGCAGCTTGGGGGGACAGCTCGAGCAGTACTTC.

The CDR3 DNA follows: TGTGCCACGGGGCGAAGCGGGGGGGACTACGAGCAGTACTTC. Encoded protein: CATGRSGGDYEQYF. This chain uses TRBV15 with TRBJ2-7, with 10 bases fitting TRBD2. Germline V gene data show CDR1 as LNHNV and CDR2 as YYDKDF (reference sequence). The CDR3 has 14 residues. V shed 9 bases and J 3 bases; nucleotides not matched to a gene: 8.

The rearrangement links TRBV11-3 to TRBJ1-1; no clear D gene. The V end lost 2 bases, the J end lost 11 bases, and 12 bases lay between the germline ends. This CDR3 comprises 12 residues. From germline, CDR1 is SGHNT and CDR2 YENEEA. The CDR3 DNA sequence: TGTGCCAGCAGCTTATCCGGGGAAAGGGCTTTCTTT. Encoded protein: CASSLSGERAFF.

The gene calls are TRBV28 and TRBJ1-5, with TRBD1 matching over 8 bases. CDR3 length: 13 residues. CDR1 and CDR2 from the germline V gene are MDHEN and SYDVKM. V lost 6 bases, J lost 7 bases, and 5 bases stayed unmatched. This chain's CDR3 is CASSRQGRQPQHF. The DNA of the CDR3 is TGTGCCAGCAGCCGACAGGGGAGGCAGCCCCAGCATTTT.

The chain recombines TRBV7-6 with TRBJ2-3, with TRBD2 matching over 11 bases. Germline lookup yields CDR1 SGHVS and CDR2 FNYEAQ. V was pared by 5 bases and J by 6 bases, with 13 bases of the junction left unmatched. This CDR3 has 17 amino acids. CDR3 loop: CASSLPTSGSQGDTQYF. In nucleotides, the CDR3 is TGTGCCAGCAGCCTACCTACTAGCGGGAGCCAAGGGGATACGCAGTATTTT. Supplemented by reference TRBV7-6 and TRBJ2-3, the full variable domain reads GAGVSQSPRYKVTKRGQDVALRCDPISGHVSLYWYRQALGQGPEFLTYFNYEAQQDKSGLPNDRFSAERPEGSISTLTIQRTEQRDSAMYRCASSLPTSGSQGDTQYFGPGTRLTVL.

The chain combines TRBV28 with TRBJ1-5, with 12 bases lining up with TRBD1. This CDR3 has 17 amino acids. V lost 4 bases and J lost 9; bases outside the gene matches: 13. Germline V gives CDR1 MDHEN, CDR2 SYDVKM. CDR3 DNA sequence: TGTGCCAGCAGTTCATCCGGGACAGGGGGCGGGTATCGGCCCCAGCATTTT. Translated, it gives CASSSSGTGGGYRPQHF.

The V gene is TRBV19, the J gene TRBJ2-5; 7 positions match TRBD1. Germline V CDR1 and CDR2: LNHDA, SQIVND (reference sequence). This CDR3 contains 12 residues. V gave up 6 bases and J gave up 2 bases; unmatched junction bases: 0. Here the CDR3 reads CASRQGQETQYF. In DNA, the CDR3 is TGTGCCAGTAGACAGGGGCAAGAGACCCAGTACTTC.

The chain joins TRBV28 to TRBJ1-5; D is ambiguous. Germline V gene data show CDR1 as MDHEN and CDR2 as SYDVKM. The CDR3 loop spans 15 amino acids. V was trimmed by 3 bases and J by 1 base, leaving 10 bases between them. The CDR3 sequence is CASSFYGNSNQPQHF. CDR3 coding DNA: TGTGCCAGCAGTTTCTACGGTAACAGCAATCAGCCCCAGCATTTT. The complete variable domain, with remaining parts taken from reference TRBV28 and TRBJ1-5, reads DVKVTQSSRYLVKRTGEKVFLECVQDMDHENMFWYRQDPGLGLRLIYFSYDVKMKEKGDIPEGYSVSREKKERFSLILESASTNQTSMYLCASSFYGNSNQPQHFGDGTRLSIL.

This chain uses TRBV19 with TRBJ2-7; TRBD1 matches at 8 bases. The junction had 7 bases not matched to a gene; V was cut back by 5 bases and J by 7 bases. The CDR3 runs to 13 residues. Germline V gene data show CDR1 as LNHDA and CDR2 as SQIVND (reference sequence). The DNA of the CDR3 is TGTGCCAGTAGTGGGACAGGAGTCGGGGAGCAGTACTTC. Translation: CASSGTGVGEQYF. The complete variable domain, with remaining parts taken from reference TRBV19 and TRBJ2-7, reads DGGITQSPKYLFRKEGQNVTLSCEQNLNHDAMYWYRQDPGQGLRLIYYSQIVNDFQKGDIAEGYSVSREKKESFPLTVTSAQKNPTAFYLCASSGTGVGEQYFGPGTRLTVT.

The chain employs TRBV6-2 or TRBV6-3 and TRBJ2-6, with 9 bases matching TRBD1. Germline CDR1 reads MNHEY; CDR2 reads SVGEGT. There are 15 residues in the CDR3. V dropped 5 bases and J dropped 2; count of bases not matched to a gene: 1. The CDR3 region is CASSRTGAGANVLTF. The CDR3 DNA follows: TGTGCCAGCAGTCGGACAGGGGCTGGGGCCAACGTCCTGACTTTC.

This clone appeared a few times. V usage is TRBV19 and J usage is TRBJ1-2, with 9 bases aligning to TRBD1. The V segment lost 3 bases and the J segment 0 bases; nucleotides outside the gene matches: 2. The CDR3 spans 15 residues. Germline V gives CDR1 LNHDA, CDR2 SQIVND (reference sequence). The CDR3: CASSIGTGTNYGYTF. The CDR3 DNA reads TGTGCCAGTAGTATTGGGACAGGGACTAACTATGGCTACACCTTC. The whole variable domain, filled in from reference TRBV19 and TRBJ1-2, reads DGGITQSPKYLFRKEGQNVTLSCEQNLNHDAMYWYRQDPGQGLRLIYYSQIVNDFQKGDIAEGYSVSREKKESFPLTVTSAQKNPTAFYLCASSIGTGTNYGYTFGSGTRLTVV.

J is TRBJ2-1 and V is TRBV7-2; 7 bases align to TRBD1. The CDR3 has 12 amino acids. With 5 bases clipped from V and 8 bases from J, the junction kept 3 bases outside the gene matches. In germline, CDR1 is SGHTA, CDR2 FQGNSA. The CDR3 coding sequence is TGTGCCAGCAGCCAAGGGGGCGATGAGCAGTTCTTC. Its protein product is CASSQGGDEQFF.

The chain couples TRBV4-1 to TRBJ2-1; 14 nucleotides match TRBD2. V lost 0 bases to trimming and J lost 7 bases; unmatched junction nucleotides: 5. CDR3 length: 17 amino acids. Germline V gives CDR1 MGHRA, CDR2 YSYEKL. The CDR3 here is CASSQDYGTSGGNEQFF. As DNA, the CDR3 is TGCGCCAGCAGCCAAGATTACGGGACTAGCGGGGGTAATGAGCAGTTCTTC.

This clone was picked up one time. The V and J genes are TRBV9 and TRBJ2-1, with 11 nucleotides matching TRBD2. The V gene end was trimmed by 4 bases and the J gene end by 3 bases; junction bases not matched to a gene: 15. This CDR3 is built from 19 residues. The germline V gene has CDR1 SGDLS and CDR2 YYNGEE. As DNA, the CDR3 is TGTGCCAGCAGCACCAAACTAGCGGGAGCAGCGGCGGTCTACAATGAGCAGTTCTTC. Its protein is CASSTKLAGAAAVYNEQFF. The entire variable domain, with the rest obtained from reference TRBV9 and TRBJ2-1, is as follows: DSGVTQTPKHLITATGQRVTLRCSPRSGDLSVYWYQQSLDQGLQFLIQYYNGEERAKGNILERFSAQQFPDLHSELNLSSLELGDSALYFCASSTKLAGAAAVYNEQFFGPGTRLTVL.

The J gene is TRBJ1-1, the V gene TRBV15; the D gene is possibly TRBD1 (5 bases). The CDR3 length is 13 residues. V lost 4 bases to trimming and J lost 0 bases, with 6 bases between them. CDR1 LNHNV and CDR2 YYDKDF come from the germline V gene (reference sequence). Here the CDR3 reads CATSKTVNTEAFF. The CDR3 DNA sequence: TGTGCCACCAGCAAGACAGTGAACACTGAAGCTTTCTTT.

The gene calls are TRBV5-5 and TRBJ2-3; D might be TRBD2 (5 bases). Germline CDR1 and CDR2: SGHKS and YYEKEE (reference sequence). V lost 1 base and J lost 1, with 10 bases in between. The CDR3 spans 15 residues. The DNA of the CDR3 is TGTGCCAGCAGCTTGCTGGACGGGGGCACAGATACGCAGTATTTT. It specifies CASSLLDGGTDTQYF.

This clone was detected only once. V is TRBV9 and J is TRBJ1-1; no clear D. Germline V CDR1 and CDR2: SGDLS, YYNGEE. Trimming removed 0 bases at V and 1 base at J, with 10 bases between. The CDR3 extends over 15 amino acids. CDR3 in amino acids: CASSVGAGKNTEAFF. CDR3 nucleotide sequence: TGTGCCAGCAGCGTAGGAGCAGGAAAGAACACTGAAGCTTTCTTT.

The chain links TRBV15 to TRBJ2-5; perhaps TRBD1 as D (6 bases). Trimming pared 4 bases from V and 5 bases from J, leaving 11 bases between. The CDR3 is made up of 13 amino acids. Per germline, CDR1 LNHNV and CDR2 YYDKDF (reference sequence). CDR3 sequence reads: CATSTQGTETQYF. CDR3 in DNA: TGTGCCACCAGCACCCAGGGGACGGAGACCCAGTACTTC.

The rearrangement joins TRBV15 to TRBJ1-2; 7 bases map to TRBD1. J lost 3 bases, V lost 0 bases, and 4 bases had no gene match. The CDR3 extends over 15 amino acids. The germline V gene has CDR1 LNHNV and CDR2 YYDKDF (reference sequence). This CDR3 is CATSRDTTGYYGYTF. The DNA of the CDR3 is TGTGCCACCAGCAGAGATACGACAGGGTACTATGGCTACACCTTC.

The J gene is TRBJ1-1, the V gene TRBV6-2 or TRBV6-3; D gene uncertain. Germline V lookup: CDR1 MNHEY, CDR2 SVGEGT. The CDR3 has 15 amino acids. V lost 2 bases, J lost 0 bases, and 10 bases lay in between. CDR3 sequence (DNA): TGTGCCAGCAGTTACGGGAGGGCCCTGAACACTGAAGCTTTCTTT. Residues: CASSYGRALNTEAFF.

The chain employs TRBV4-1 and TRBJ2-1; D gene uncertain. Germline V gene sequence: CDR1 MGHRA, CDR2 YSYEKL. Trimming removed 3 bases at V and 6 bases at J, with 15 bases between. The CDR3 is 15 amino acids. The CDR3 DNA is TGCGCCAGCAGCCACACTACATCAGAATCCAATGAGCAGTTCTTC. This gives the protein CASSHTTSESNEQFF.

The chain links TRBV5-1 to TRBJ2-2, with D perhaps TRBD2 (6 bases). The V end was cut by 1 base, the J end by 4 bases, with 14 bases between. Germline values: CDR1 SGHRS, CDR2 YFSETQ. The CDR3 is 16 residues long. The CDR3 coding sequence is TGCGCCAGCAGCTTGCCCGGGACTGGAGGCACCGGGGAGCTGTTTTTT. Translated, it gives CASSLPGTGGTGELFF.

As regards this clone: This sample includes further DNA sequences coding for the same CDR3. The genes are TRBV6-5 and TRBJ1-5, with 11 bases fitting TRBD1. This CDR3 comprises 15 residues. Per germline, CDR1 MNHEY and CDR2 SVGAGI. The J segment lost 4 bases and the V segment lost 5 bases, leaving 4 bases of the junction unmatched. The CDR3 bases are TGTGCCAGCAGTCCGGGGACAGGGGGAAATCAGCCCCAGCATTTT. It codes for CASSPGTGGNQPQHF.